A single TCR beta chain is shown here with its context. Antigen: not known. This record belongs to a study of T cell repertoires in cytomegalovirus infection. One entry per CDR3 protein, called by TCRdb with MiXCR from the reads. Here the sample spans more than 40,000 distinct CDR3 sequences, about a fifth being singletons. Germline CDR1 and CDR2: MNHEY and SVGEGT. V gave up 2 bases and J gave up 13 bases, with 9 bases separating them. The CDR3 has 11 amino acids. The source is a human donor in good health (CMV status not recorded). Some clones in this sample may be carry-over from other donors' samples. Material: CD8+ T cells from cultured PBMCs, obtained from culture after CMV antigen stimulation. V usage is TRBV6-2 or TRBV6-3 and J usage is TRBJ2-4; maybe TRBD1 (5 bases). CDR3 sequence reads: CASSYGRTQYF. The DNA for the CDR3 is TGTGCCAGCAGTTACGGTCGGACACAGTACTTC.